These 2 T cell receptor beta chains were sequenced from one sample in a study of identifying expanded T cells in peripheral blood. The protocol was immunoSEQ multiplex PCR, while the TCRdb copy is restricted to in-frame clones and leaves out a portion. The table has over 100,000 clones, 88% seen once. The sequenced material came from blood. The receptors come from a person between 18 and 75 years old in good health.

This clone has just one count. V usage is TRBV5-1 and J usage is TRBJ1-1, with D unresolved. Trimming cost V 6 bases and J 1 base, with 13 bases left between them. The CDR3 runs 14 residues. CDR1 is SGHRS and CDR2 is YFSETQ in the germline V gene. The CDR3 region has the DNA TGCGCCAGCATCGGCCCGTCAGGGAACACTGAAGCTTTCTTT. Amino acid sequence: CASIGPSGNTEAFF. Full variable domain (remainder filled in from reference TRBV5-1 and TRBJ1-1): KAGVTQTPRYLIKTRGQQVTLSCSPISGHRSVSWYQQTPGQGLQFLFEYFSETQRNKGNFPGRFSGRQFSNSRSEMNVSTLELGDSALYLCASIGPSGNTEAFFGQGTRLTVV.

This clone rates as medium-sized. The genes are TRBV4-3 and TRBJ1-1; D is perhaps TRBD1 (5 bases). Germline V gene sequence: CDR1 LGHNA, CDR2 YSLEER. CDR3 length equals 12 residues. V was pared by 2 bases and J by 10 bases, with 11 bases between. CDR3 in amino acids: CASSQLGDLAFF. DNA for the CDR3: TGCGCCAGCAGCCAATTAGGGGACTTAGCTTTCTTT.